One and the same sample provided the 9 T cell receptor beta chains below, sequenced in a study of technical replicates of blood from a few donors. Some clones are missing from TCRdb's copy, which holds only in-frame ones; the method was immunoSEQ multiplex PCR. The data show tens of thousands of clones, about 88% seen once. Sequenced: PBMCs. These receptors originate from a human donor in good health. Some clones in this sample may be carry-over from other donors' samples.

The table lists this clone with a count of one. The chain joins TRBV5-1 to TRBJ1-2; 8 positions match TRBD1. Looked up from germline, CDR1 is SGHRS and CDR2 is YFSETQ. This CDR3 comprises 16 residues. The V gene end was trimmed by 4 bases and the J gene end by 5 bases; junction bases not matched to a gene: 13. The CDR3 DNA reads as TGCGCCAGCAGCCCAGCAATGGACAGGGTTGGATATGGCTACACCTTC. Its translation: CASSPAMDRVGYGYTF.

The rearrangement joins TRBV10-3 to TRBJ2-3; tentative D call: TRBD1 (5 bases). Trimming stripped 0 bases from V and 4 bases from J, with 11 bases between. CDR3 length: 15 residues. Germline-derived CDR1 and CDR2 are ENHRY and SYGVKD. In DNA, the CDR3 is TGTGCCATCAGTGAGTCGGGCAGGGCCGCAGATACGCAGTATTTT. Protein product: CAISESGRAADTQYF.

This clone appeared a single time. The chain recombines TRBV10-2 with TRBJ2-3, with a possible D match to TRBD2 (7 bases). The germline V gene encodes CDR1 WSHSY and CDR2 SAAADI. This CDR3 contains 13 residues. With 10 bases removed from V and 0 bases from J, the gap between germline ends came to 11 bases. The CDR3 is CAIRGASTDTQYF. The DNA of the CDR3 is TGCGCCATCCGGGGGGCTAGCACAGATACGCAGTATTTT.

The V and J genes are TRBV11-2 and TRBJ1-1; D unresolved. Trimming removed 1 base from V and 5 bases from J, with 8 bases in between. The CDR3 runs to 13 residues. Germline V gives CDR1 SGHAT, CDR2 FQNNGV. The CDR3: CASSLVRETEAFF. Here the CDR3 DNA reads TGTGCCAGCAGCTTAGTGAGGGAAACTGAAGCTTTCTTT.

This clone was observed once. CDR3 in amino acids: CASSILREFNGELFF. CDR3 DNA sequence: TGTGCCAGTAGTATCTTGCGGGAGTTTAACGGGGAGCTGTTTTTT. The rearrangement joins TRBV19 to TRBJ2-2, with TRBD2 identical over 7 bases. CDR1 LNHDA and CDR2 SQIVND come from the germline V gene (reference sequence). This CDR3 is built from 15 residues. The V segment lost 3 bases and the J segment 7 bases; nucleotides outside the gene matches: 8.

A single count supports this clone. The V and J genes are TRBV5-1 and TRBJ1-5; the D gene is possibly TRBD1 (6 bases). Germline CDR1 and CDR2: SGHRS and YFSETQ. V was trimmed by 7 bases and J by 6 bases, leaving 17 bases between them. The CDR3 consists of 14 residues. The CDR3: CASLEGGGGQPQHF. Written as DNA, the CDR3 is TGCGCCAGCCTGGAGGGGGGGGGCGGTCAGCCCCAGCATTTT.

The chain joins TRBV7-3 to TRBJ2-1; 9 bases line up with TRBD1. Germline CDR1 SGHTA, CDR2 FQGTGA. V lost 6 bases, J lost 9 bases, and 6 bases stayed unmatched. This CDR3 region has 13 residues. This CDR3 reads CASSWTGAAEQFF. The CDR3 DNA reads TGTGCCAGCAGTTGGACAGGGGCGGCTGAGCAGTTCTTC.

This clone was recorded only once. This chain links TRBV7-2 with TRBJ2-7, with 8 bases matching TRBD1. This CDR3 region has 14 residues. Germline trimming cut 2 bases from V and 2 bases from J; bases unmatched to any gene: 2. The germline V gene has CDR1 SGHTA and CDR2 FQGNSA. CDR3 region: CASSLIQGAYEQYF. DNA of the CDR3: TGTGCCAGCAGCTTAATACAGGGGGCCTACGAGCAGTACTTC.

The count of this clone is one. The V call is TRBV11-2, the J call TRBJ2-7; D might be TRBD2 (5 bases). Germline CDR1 is SGHAT and CDR2 is FQNNGV. The CDR3 is 13 residues long. V was pared by 0 bases and J by 3 bases, with 6 bases between. The CDR3 is CASSLEAVYEQYF. The CDR3, as DNA: TGTGCCAGCAGCTTAGAAGCGGTCTACGAGCAGTACTTC.